The 21 T cell receptor beta chains below all came from one sample that was sequenced in a study of blood T cells in healthy people across ages. Together with a sample-barcoded 5' primer, a J-beta primer mix was included in a second PCR lasting roughly 6 to 12 cycles. Via MiXCR, TCRdb re-called the 5' RACE reads, giving one row per CDR3 protein. The sample holds over 750,000 distinct CDR3 sequences, 20% to 30% seen once. These data also formed part of another study, on T cells of mothers and their children.

The sample taken for sequencing was blood. The receptors here all came from a boy between 10 and 17 years old in good health.

V and J are TRBV15 and TRBJ2-3; TRBD2 might be the D (7 bases). Trimming removed 0 bases at V and 6 bases at J, with 19 bases between. This CDR3 has 17 amino acids. Germline V CDR1 and CDR2: LNHNV, YYDKDF (reference sequence). CDR3 DNA sequence: TGTGCCACCAGCAGAGAGGGTTGGCGGGGGCCTCGGGATACGCAGTATTTT. Translating it yields CATSREGWRGPRDTQYF. Drawing the rest from reference TRBV15 and TRBJ2-3, the complete variable domain is DAMVIQNPRYQVTQFGKPVTLSCSQTLNHNVMYWYQQKSSQAPKLLFHYYDKDFNNEADTPDNFQSRRPNTSFCFLDIRSPGLGDTAMYLCATSREGWRGPRDTQYFGPGTRLTVL.

This clonotype was counted between two and nine times. The chain employs TRBV5-1 and TRBJ1-2; D perhaps matches TRBD1 (6 bases). This CDR3 spans 13 amino acids. Trimming left V 5 bases short and J 3 bases short, with 11 bases between. Germline loops: CDR1 SGHRS, CDR2 YFSETQ. CDR3: CASSTGSDYGYTF. The DNA of the CDR3 is TGCGCCAGCAGTACAGGGTCGGACTATGGCTACACCTTC.

The genes are TRBV4-1 and TRBJ1-4, with TRBD1 as a possible D gene (5 bases). The germline gives CDR1 MGHRA, CDR2 YSYEKL. The CDR3 runs to 14 residues. V gave up 3 bases and J gave up 8 bases, with 13 bases separating them. CDR3 residues: CASSHGAREEKLFF. Written as DNA, the CDR3 is TGCGCCAGCAGCCATGGGGCCCGTGAAGAAAAACTGTTTTTT.

This clonotype has only a few counts. The chain combines TRBV7-2 with TRBJ2-1; 10 positions agree with TRBD2. This CDR3 contains 15 residues. In germline, CDR1 is SGHTA, CDR2 FQGNSA. Losses at the gene ends were 5 bases for V and 10 bases for J; bases not matched to a gene: 11. The CDR3 region has the DNA TGTGCCAGCAGCCCCCAAAGCGGGGGGGCGGGGGAGCAGTTCTTC. Its protein is CASSPQSGGAGEQFF. Filled out from reference TRBV7-2 and TRBJ2-1, the complete variable domain reads GAGVSQSPSNKVTEKGKDVELRCDPISGHTALYWYRQSLGQGLEFLIYFQGNSAPDKSGLPSDRFSAERTGGSVSTLTIQRTQQEDSAVYLCASSPQSGGAGEQFFGPGTRLTVL.

Turning to this clonotype: An end of the junction does not agree with germline; a read error may underlie this. The V and J genes are TRBV15 and TRBJ2-5, with unresolved D. The CDR3 has 15 residues. Germline V gene lookup returns CDR1 LNHNV and CDR2 YYDKDF (reference sequence). As DNA, the CDR3 is TGTGCCACCGGCAGAGATCGGAGCGTCCAAGAGACCCAGTACTTC. As protein: CATGRDRSVQETQYF.

This clonotype was picked up a small number of times. The V call is TRBV2, the J call TRBJ2-7; D tentatively fits TRBD1 or TRBD2 (5 bases each). Looked up from germline, CDR1 is SNHLY and CDR2 is FYNNEI. The CDR3 runs to 14 residues. The V gene lost 6 bases and the J gene lost 1 base, with 13 bases spanning the gap. The CDR3 sequence: CASRTGTHSYEQYF. The CDR3 nucleotides read TGTGCCAGCAGAACCGGGACGCATTCCTACGAGCAGTACTTC.

This clonotype turned up a few times. This chain uses TRBV28 with TRBJ2-3; possible D gene TRBD2, 5 bases. The CDR3 loop spans 15 amino acids. The germline V gene has CDR1 MDHEN and CDR2 SYDVKM. The CDR3 DNA follows: TGTGGTACACGGGGTCCTCTTTCTAGCACAGATACGCAGTATTTT. Translation gives CGTRGPLSSTDTQYF.

V usage is TRBV27 and J usage is TRBJ2-5; D is unclear. The germline CDR1 and CDR2 sequences are MNHEY and SMNVEV (reference sequence). The CDR3 length is 14 residues. Trimming stripped 2 bases from V and 11 bases from J, with 18 bases between. CDR3 DNA sequence: TGTGCCAGCAGTTTAGGTGGGCTGAAGGGTGAGCAGTACTTC. Protein sequence: CASSLGGLKGEQYF.

The V call is TRBV4-1, the J call TRBJ2-5, with D unresolved. Germline CDR1 reads MGHRA; CDR2 reads YSYEKL. This CDR3 region has 14 residues. Trimming cost V 8 bases and J 2 bases, with 15 bases left between them. The CDR3 DNA follows: TGCGCCAGCCGGCTTGGGCCCAATCAAGAGACCCAGTACTTC. This gives the protein CASRLGPNQETQYF.

This clonotype was recorded a few times. This chain connects TRBV7-8 to TRBJ2-7, with D perhaps TRBD2 (5 bases). The CDR3 is 15 amino acids. The V end lost 5 bases, the J end lost 0 bases, and 14 bases lay between the germline ends. CDR1 is SGHVS and CDR2 is FQNEAQ in the germline V gene. The CDR3 region has the DNA TGTGCCAGCAGCGTTTCGAGCGGTAACTCCTACGAGCAGTACTTC. Amino acids: CASSVSSGNSYEQYF.

The V and J genes are TRBV9 and TRBJ2-1, with TRBD1 identical over 8 bases. The CDR3 totals 19 residues. The germline CDR1 and CDR2 sequences are SGDLS and YYNGEE. Trimming cost V 1 base and J 1 base; bases outside gene matches: 13. CDR3 loop: CASSVSRTGLFGSYNEQFF. The CDR3 bases are TGTGCCAGCAGCGTATCCAGGACAGGGCTTTTTGGGTCCTACAATGAGCAGTTCTTC.

The rearrangement uses TRBV10-3 and TRBJ2-1; 7 positions agree with TRBD2. After removal of 6 bases from V and 7 bases from J, the junction contained 9 bases not matched to a gene. The CDR3 loop spans 14 amino acids. Looked up from germline, CDR1 is ENHRY and CDR2 is SYGVKD. The CDR3 region is CAIRRDAGVNEQFF. CDR3 sequence (DNA): TGTGCCATCAGGAGAGATGCGGGAGTAAATGAGCAGTTCTTC.

This clonotype was seen a handful of times. The chain links TRBV28 to TRBJ2-1; 13 bases agree with TRBD2. TRBJ2-7 matches the DNA end more closely, so the J call is doubtful. Germline V gene sequence: CDR1 MDHEN, CDR2 SYDVKM. This CDR3 is 16 amino acids long. CDR3 nucleotides: TGTGCCAGCAGGGCCAGTGGACTAGCGGGAGAGGGGGAGCAGTACTTC. The encoded protein is CASRASGLAGEGEQYF.

The CDR3 region has the DNA TGCGCCAGCAGCCAAGTAAACTTAGTCAGCACAGATACGCAGTATTTT. Translating gives CASSQVNLVSTDTQYF. The chain recombines TRBV4-1 with TRBJ2-3; no reliable D call. This CDR3 region has 16 residues. V lost 1 base and J 0 bases, leaving 11 bases between the germline ends. From germline, CDR1 is MGHRA and CDR2 YSYEKL.

The chain combines TRBV7-9 with TRBJ1-2, with a possible D match to TRBD1 (6 bases). Germline V gene lookup returns CDR1 SEHNR and CDR2 FQNEAQ (reference sequence). The V end lost 5 bases, the J end lost 4 bases, and 23 bases lay between the germline ends. There are 17 residues in the CDR3. The CDR3 reads CASSDRTSSGGPYGYTF. CDR3 sequence (DNA): TGTGCCAGCAGCGACAGAACCTCCAGTGGGGGCCCCTATGGCTACACCTTC.

The chain combines TRBV10-3 with TRBJ2-1; 8 positions agree with TRBD2. The germline gives CDR1 ENHRY, CDR2 SYGVKD. CDR3 length: 14 amino acids. Losses at the gene ends were 6 bases for V and 7 bases for J; bases not matched to a gene: 8. CDR3 nucleotide sequence: TGTGCCATCAGCCTAAGCGGGGGTAATAATGAGCAGTTCTTC. Translating it yields CAISLSGGNNEQFF.

This clonotype has only a few counts. The chain joins TRBV24-1 to TRBJ2-5; TRBD2 matches 7 bases. V lost 3 bases, J lost 4 bases, and 7 bases stayed unmatched. The CDR3 is made up of 15 amino acids. The germline V gene has CDR1 KGHDR and CDR2 SFDVKD. In nucleotides, the CDR3 is TGTGCCACCAGTGATCCGGGGGACTATACAGAGACCCAGTACTTC. Translating gives CATSDPGDYTETQYF.

The CDR3: CASIPMTSGRALRDTQYF. The CDR3 DNA reads as TGTGCCAGCATCCCCATGACCAGCGGGAGGGCGTTGAGAGATACGCAGTATTTT. This chain connects TRBV21-1 to TRBJ2-3; TRBD2 is taken as the D call from the table, unchecked against the DNA. TRBV21-1 is given as a pseudogene. The CDR3 loop spans 18 amino acids.

This chain connects TRBV7-2 to TRBJ1-3; D is unresolved. V was clipped by 5 bases and J by 0 bases, with 8 bases between them. In germline, CDR1 is SGHTA, CDR2 FQGNSA. CDR3 length: 14 amino acids. The CDR3 is CASSRPASGNTIYF. The DNA of the CDR3 is TGTGCCAGCAGCCGTCCCGCCTCTGGAAACACCATATATTTT.

This rearrangement joins TRBV7-9 to TRBJ2-1; TRBD2 aligns across 7 bases. CDR3 size: 17 residues. The V and J ends lost 1 base and 3 bases, in that order; junction bases with no gene match: 9. Germline lookup yields CDR1 SEHNR and CDR2 FQNEAQ (reference sequence). As DNA, the CDR3 is TGTGCCAGCAGCTTAGATTCCGGCGGGAGCTACTACAATGAGCAGTTCTTC. This gives the protein CASSLDSGGSYYNEQFF. Complete variable domain (other parts from reference TRBV7-9 and TRBJ2-1): DTGVSQNPRHKITKRGQNVTFRCDPISEHNRLYWYRQTLGQGPEFLTYFQNEAQLEKSRLLSDRFSAERPKGSFSTLEIQRTEQGDSAMYLCASSLDSGGSYYNEQFFGPGTRLTVL.

The V call is TRBV7-2, the J call TRBJ2-2, with D possibly TRBD2 on 5 matching bases. This CDR3 is built from 16 residues. With 6 bases removed from V and 3 bases from J, the gap between germline ends came to 17 bases. The germline gives CDR1 SGHTA, CDR2 FQGNSA. In DNA form, the CDR3 reads TGTGCCAGCAGTCATTCCTCCACTAGTTACACCGGGGAGCTGTTTTTT. Translated: CASSHSSTSYTGELFF.